These T cell receptor beta chains were read from a single sample in a study of human T cells and chemical hapten exposure. MiXCR, run by TCRdb on the RACE reads, gives a single entry per CDR3 protein. The sample lists around 350,000 distinct CDR3 sequences; about 5% were seen once. The sequencing used whole blood, collected in connection with sensitization to the hapten diphenylcyclopropenone (DPC). All receptors come from a woman under 30 with alopecia areata. Some clones in this sample may be carry-over from other donors' samples. Each CDR3 is given with its conserved first and last residue. The D gene is left open where the match is weak. Clone size is shown for a subset of rows, as once, few, many or a class of expanded clone.

.	TRBJ2-7	few	TRBV4-1	TGCGCCAGCAGCCAAGAGGCCCGGAGCTCCTACGAGCAGTACTTC	CASSQEARSSYEQYF
.	TRBJ2-7	few	TRBV11-2	TGTGCCAGCAGCAGCCCCCGACGGGACCCCTACGAGCAGTACTTC	CASSSPRRDPYEQYF
.	TRBJ1-2	many	TRBV2	TGTGCCAGCAGTGGCGAACAGGGCTCCGGCTACACCTTC	CASSGEQGSGYTF
.	TRBJ1-2	few	TRBV10-3	TGTGCCATCAGGATCGGGGGGTTAGCGTTTGGCTACACCTTC	CAIRIGGLAFGYTF
.	TRBJ2-2	.	TRBV2	TGTGCCAGCAGTGAAGCGCTGGCAGGGCCGAACACCGGGGAGCTGTTTTTT	CASSEALAGPNTGELFF
TRBD1	TRBJ2-4	.	TRBV28	TGTGCCAGCAGTTTATCAGGGGGCGGAGACATTCAGTACTTC	CASSLSGGGDIQYF
TRBD1	TRBJ2-7	few	TRBV5-1	TGCGCCAGCAGCCTCGGGACAGGGGACGAGTACTTC	CASSLGTGDEYF
TRBD1	TRBJ1-2	many	TRBV7-4	TGTGCCAGCAGCTCCATACAGGGGAACTATGGCTACACCTTC	CASSSIQGNYGYTF
.	TRBJ1-2	many	TRBV29-1	TGCAGCCCCCGCTGGGGTACACCCCATTGGGGGGACTATGGCTACACCTTC	CSPRWGTPHWGDYGYTF
.	TRBJ2-7	many	TRBV14	TGTGCCAGCAGCCTAGTTCCGGGACGCTCAGAGCAGTACTTC	CASSLVPGRSEQYF
.	TRBJ2-3	.	TRBV20-1	TGCAGTGCCCGGAGTCTCCCTAGCACAGATACGCAGTATTTT	CSARSLPSTDTQYF
.	TRBJ2-3	.	TRBV4-3	TGCGCCAGCAGCCAAGCAACCGACACAGATACGCAGTATTTT	CASSQATDTDTQYF
TRBD1	TRBJ2-5	.	TRBV6-2/TRBV6-3	TGTGCCAGCAGTAAAGGGACAGATCTCCAAGAGACCCAGTACTTC	CASSKGTDLQETQYF
.	TRBJ2-4	.	TRBV7-8	TGTGCCAGCAGCTTAAACTCCCCGGGACCGAACGGGGACATTCAGTACTTC	CASSLNSPGPNGDIQYF
.	TRBJ1-1	.	TRBV28	TGTGCCAGCACCCCAGGAGTCACTGAAGCTTTCTTT	CASTPGVTEAFF
TRBD2	TRBJ2-5	many	TRBV6-2/TRBV6-3	TGTGCCAGCACCCTGGTTACCGGGACTAGCGGCTACCAAGAGACCCAGTACTTC	CASTLVTGTSGYQETQYF
.	TRBJ1-1	.	TRBV7-3	TGTGCCAGCACCCGAATGATCGGCACTGAAGCTTTCTTT	CASTRMIGTEAFF
TRBD2	TRBJ2-3	.	TRBV5-1	TGCGCCAGCAGCGCAGGACTAGCTAGCACAGATACGCAGTATTTT	CASSAGLASTDTQYF
.	TRBJ2-3	few	TRBV5-4	TGTGCCAGCAGCTTGCAAGGGGCCACAGATACGCAGTATTTT	CASSLQGATDTQYF
.	TRBJ2-5	many	TRBV28	TGTGCCAGCAGGGAGCGGCGGCGAGAGACCCAGTACTTC	CASRERRRETQYF
.	TRBJ1-6	few	TRBV6-5	TGTGCCAGCAGCCTAGACAGGTTCTCACCCCTCCACTTT	CASSLDRFSPLHF
.	TRBJ1-2	many	TRBV25-1	TGTGCCAGCAGTGAAGGCAGCCTTAACTATGGCTACACCTTC	CASSEGSLNYGYTF
.	TRBJ2-1	.	TRBV5-8	TGTGCCAGCAGCTTGGGGTCGGCCCAGTCCTACAATGAGCAGTTCTTC	CASSLGSAQSYNEQFF
.	TRBJ2-3	few	TRBV18	TGTGCCAGCTCACCAGATGTCAGGGACTTTGCAGATACGCAGTATTTT	CASSPDVRDFADTQYF
.	TRBJ2-1	.	TRBV28	TGTGCCAGCAGTTCCTGGACTGAAAACAATGAGCAGTTCTTC	CASSSWTENNEQFF
.	TRBJ2-3	few	TRBV7-9	TGTGCCAGCGCCCTTACAGGAGATACGCAGTATTTT	CASALTGDTQYF
.	TRBJ2-3	few	TRBV7-9	TGTGCCAGCAGCTATGACCCAGGCGGCACAGATACGCAGTATTTT	CASSYDPGGTDTQYF
.	TRBJ2-7	many	TRBV6-2/TRBV6-3	TGTGCCAGCACCCCTCAACAGCTAAACGAGCAGTACTTC	CASTPQQLNEQYF